The clone carrying this T cell receptor (beta chain) was picked up many times. The antigen is unknown. TCRdb re-called the RT-PCR reads with MiXCR, one entry per CDR3 protein. The table includes about 500,000 distinct CDR3 sequences, 15% to 20% detected once. This sample was taken from a study of response to subunit inactivated influenza vaccine. Whole-study results and caveats: T cells newly recruited by each seasonal influenza vaccination are few, the authors suggested.

Looked up from germline, CDR1 is ENHRY and CDR2 is SYGVKD. V lost 8 bases, J lost 7 bases, and 2 bases stayed unmatched. There are 11 residues in the CDR3. This material consisted of CD4+ T cells sorted from PBMCs, taken around 2 years after vaccination. This TCR was sampled from a man between 50 and 69 years old who received an inactivated influenza vaccine. The chain links TRBV10-3 to TRBJ1-2; 9 bases are a match to TRBD1. The DNA of the CDR3 is TGTGCCATCGGACAGGGGAGTGGCTACACCTTC. Translating it yields CAIGQGSGYTF.